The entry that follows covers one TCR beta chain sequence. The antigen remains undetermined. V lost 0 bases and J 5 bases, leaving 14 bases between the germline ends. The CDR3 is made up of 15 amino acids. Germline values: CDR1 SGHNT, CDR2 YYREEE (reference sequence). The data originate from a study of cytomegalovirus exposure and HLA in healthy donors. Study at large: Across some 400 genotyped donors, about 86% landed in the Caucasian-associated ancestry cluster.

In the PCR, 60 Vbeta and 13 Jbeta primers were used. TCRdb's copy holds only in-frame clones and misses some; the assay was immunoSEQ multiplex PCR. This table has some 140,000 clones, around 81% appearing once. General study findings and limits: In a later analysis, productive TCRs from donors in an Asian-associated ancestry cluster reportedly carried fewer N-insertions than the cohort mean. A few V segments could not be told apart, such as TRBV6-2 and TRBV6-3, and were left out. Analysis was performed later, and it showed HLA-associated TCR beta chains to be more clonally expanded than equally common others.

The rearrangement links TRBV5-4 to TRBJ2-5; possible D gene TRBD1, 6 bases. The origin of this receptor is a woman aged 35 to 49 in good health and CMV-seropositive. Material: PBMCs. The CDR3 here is CASSLGQGLGETQYF. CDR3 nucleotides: TGTGCCAGCAGCTTGGGTCAGGGGCTCGGTGAGACCCAGTACTTC.